This TCR beta chain was observed in a study of CD8 T cells in Susac syndrome. Reverse transcription used about 0.45 to 1 ug RNA and random hexamers. The amplification used immunoSEQ multiplex PCR on TCR beta CDR3; it spanned 54 Vbeta and 13 Jbeta. TCRdb called the immunoSEQ multiplex PCR reads again in MiXCR, with one record for every CDR3 protein. The sample consists of about 120,000 distinct CDR3 sequences, over 90% of them appearing once. This CDR3 is built from 14 residues. Per germline, CDR1 LGHNA and CDR2 YNFKEQ. V gave up 0 bases and J gave up 3 bases, with 9 bases separating them. This chain uses TRBV4-2 with TRBJ2-7; the D is unclear. Sequencing was performed on CD4+ T cells from PBMCs. This clonotype originated in a human donor with Susac syndrome. The DNA of the CDR3 is TGTGCCAGCAGCCAAGATGTGGGGTTCTACGAGCAGTACTTC. Protein: CASSQDVGFYEQYF.